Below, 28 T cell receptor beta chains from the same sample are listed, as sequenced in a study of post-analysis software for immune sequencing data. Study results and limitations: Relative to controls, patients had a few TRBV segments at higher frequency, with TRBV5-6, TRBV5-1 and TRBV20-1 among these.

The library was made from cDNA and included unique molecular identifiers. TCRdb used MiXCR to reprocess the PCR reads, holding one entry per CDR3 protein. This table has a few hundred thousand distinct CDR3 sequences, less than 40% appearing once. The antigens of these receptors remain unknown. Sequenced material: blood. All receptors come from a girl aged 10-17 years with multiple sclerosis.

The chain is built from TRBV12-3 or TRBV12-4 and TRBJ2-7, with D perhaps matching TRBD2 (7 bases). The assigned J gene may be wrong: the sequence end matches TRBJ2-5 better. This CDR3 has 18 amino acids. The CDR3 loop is CASSPGGGTSFFQETQYF. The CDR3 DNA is TGTGCCAGCAGTCCGGGGGGCGGGACTTCATTCTTCCAAGAGACCCAGTACTTC.

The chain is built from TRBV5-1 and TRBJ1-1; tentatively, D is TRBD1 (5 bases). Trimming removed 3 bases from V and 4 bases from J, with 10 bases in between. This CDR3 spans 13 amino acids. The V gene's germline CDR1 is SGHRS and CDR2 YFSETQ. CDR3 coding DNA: TGCGCCAGCAGCTCGGGGGGGGGCACTGAAGCTTTCTTT. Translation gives CASSSGGGTEAFF.

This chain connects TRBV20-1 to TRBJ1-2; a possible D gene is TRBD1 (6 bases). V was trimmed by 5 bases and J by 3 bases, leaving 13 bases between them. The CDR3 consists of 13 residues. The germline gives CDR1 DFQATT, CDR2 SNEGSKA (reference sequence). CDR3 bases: TGCAGTGCTCTAAAGACAGGCGACTATGGCTACACCTTC. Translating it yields CSALKTGDYGYTF.

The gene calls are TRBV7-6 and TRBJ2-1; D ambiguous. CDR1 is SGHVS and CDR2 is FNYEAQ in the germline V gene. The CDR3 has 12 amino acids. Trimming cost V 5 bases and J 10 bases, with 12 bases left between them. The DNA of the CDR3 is TGTGCCAGCAGCCGAGCGCTGGCAGAGCAGTTCTTC. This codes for CASSRALAEQFF.

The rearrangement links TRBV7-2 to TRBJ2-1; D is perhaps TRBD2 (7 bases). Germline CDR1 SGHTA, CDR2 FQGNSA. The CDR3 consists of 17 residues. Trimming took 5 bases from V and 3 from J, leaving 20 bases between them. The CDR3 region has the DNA TGTGCCAGCAGCCACCGTAGGGCGGGGGCCAACTACAATGAGCAGTTCTTC. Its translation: CASSHRRAGANYNEQFF.

In DNA, the CDR3 is TGTGCCACCAGTGACCCTCAGGGGGGCACAGATACGCAGTATTTT. As protein: CATSDPQGGTDTQYF. The chain couples TRBV24-1 to TRBJ2-3, with 7 bases lining up with TRBD1. In germline, CDR1 is KGHDR, CDR2 SFDVKD. The CDR3 contains 15 residues. The V gene end was trimmed by 4 bases and the J gene end by 1 base; junction bases not matched to a gene: 4.

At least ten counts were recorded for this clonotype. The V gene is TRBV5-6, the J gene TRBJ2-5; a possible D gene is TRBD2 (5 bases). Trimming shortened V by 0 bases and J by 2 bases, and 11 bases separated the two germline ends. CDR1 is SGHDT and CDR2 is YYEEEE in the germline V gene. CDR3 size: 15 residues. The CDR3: CASSLAGTGQETQYF. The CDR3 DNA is TGTGCCAGCAGCTTGGCCGGAACGGGACAAGAGACCCAGTACTTC.

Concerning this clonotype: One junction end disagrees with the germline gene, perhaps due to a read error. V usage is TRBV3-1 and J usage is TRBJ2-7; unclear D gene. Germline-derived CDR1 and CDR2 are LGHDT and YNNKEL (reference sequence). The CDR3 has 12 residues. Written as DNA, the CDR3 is TGTACCAGCAGCCAAGATAGCTACGAGCAGTACTTC. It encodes CTSSQDSYEQYF.

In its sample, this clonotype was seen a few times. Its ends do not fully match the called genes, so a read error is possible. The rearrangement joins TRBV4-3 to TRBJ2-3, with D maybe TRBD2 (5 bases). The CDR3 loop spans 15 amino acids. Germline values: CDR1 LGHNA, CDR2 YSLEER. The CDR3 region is CTSSQDDSGTDTQYF. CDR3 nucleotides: TGCACCAGCAGCCAAGATGATAGCGGCACAGATACGCAGTATTTT.

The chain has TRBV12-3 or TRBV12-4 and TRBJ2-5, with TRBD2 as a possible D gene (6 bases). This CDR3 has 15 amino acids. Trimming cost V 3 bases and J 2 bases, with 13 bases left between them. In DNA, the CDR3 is TGTGCCAGCAGTTTGGAGGGTAGGGTACAAGAGACCCAGTACTTC. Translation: CASSLEGRVQETQYF.

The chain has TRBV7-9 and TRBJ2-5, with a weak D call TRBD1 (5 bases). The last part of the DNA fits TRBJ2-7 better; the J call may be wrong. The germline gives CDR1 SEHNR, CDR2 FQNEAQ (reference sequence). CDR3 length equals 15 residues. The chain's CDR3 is CAGEALPQESDEQYF. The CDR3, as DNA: TGTGCCGGCGAAGCTCTCCCACAGGAATCGGACGAGCAGTACTTC.

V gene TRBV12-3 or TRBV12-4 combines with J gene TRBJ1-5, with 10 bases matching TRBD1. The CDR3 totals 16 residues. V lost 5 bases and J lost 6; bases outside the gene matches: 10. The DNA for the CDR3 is TGTGCCAGCAGTCCCCAAGGGACAGGGGTAACTCAGCCCCAGCATTTT. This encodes CASSPQGTGVTQPQHF.

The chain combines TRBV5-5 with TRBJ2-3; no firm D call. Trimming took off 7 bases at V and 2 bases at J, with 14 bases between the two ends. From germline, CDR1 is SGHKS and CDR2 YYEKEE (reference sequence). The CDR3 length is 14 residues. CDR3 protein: CASDLKGLTDTQYF. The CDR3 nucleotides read TGTGCCAGCGACTTAAAGGGTCTCACAGATACGCAGTATTTT.

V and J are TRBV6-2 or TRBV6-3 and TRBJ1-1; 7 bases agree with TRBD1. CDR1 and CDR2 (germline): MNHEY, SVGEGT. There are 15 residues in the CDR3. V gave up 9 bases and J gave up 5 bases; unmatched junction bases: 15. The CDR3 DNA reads TGTGCCAGTTCCGGACAGGAGGGGTTTAAGACTGAAGCTTTCTTT. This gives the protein CASSGQEGFKTEAFF.

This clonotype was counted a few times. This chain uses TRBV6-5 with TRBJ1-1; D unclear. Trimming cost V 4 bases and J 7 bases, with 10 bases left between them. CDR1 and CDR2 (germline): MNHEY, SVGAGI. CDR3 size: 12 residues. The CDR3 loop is CASSSLQREAFF. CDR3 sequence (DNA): TGTGCCAGCAGTTCGCTCCAGCGTGAAGCTTTCTTT.

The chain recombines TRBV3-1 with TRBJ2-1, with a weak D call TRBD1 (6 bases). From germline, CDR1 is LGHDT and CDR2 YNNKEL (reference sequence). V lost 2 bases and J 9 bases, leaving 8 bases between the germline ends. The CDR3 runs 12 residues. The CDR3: CASSQLGGEQFF. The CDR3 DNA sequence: TGTGCCAGCAGCCAACTAGGGGGTGAGCAGTTCTTC.

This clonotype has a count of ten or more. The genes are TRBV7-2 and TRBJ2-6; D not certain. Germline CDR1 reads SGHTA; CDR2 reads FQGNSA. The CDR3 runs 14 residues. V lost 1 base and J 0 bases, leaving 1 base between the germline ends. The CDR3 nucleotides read TGTGCCAGCAGCTTAGACTCTGGGGCCAACGTCCTGACTTTC. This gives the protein CASSLDSGANVLTF.

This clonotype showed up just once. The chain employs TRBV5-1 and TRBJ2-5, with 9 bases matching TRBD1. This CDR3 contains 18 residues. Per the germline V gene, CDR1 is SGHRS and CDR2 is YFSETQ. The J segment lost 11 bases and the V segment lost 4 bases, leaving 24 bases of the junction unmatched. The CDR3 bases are TGCGCCAGCAGCCCAAGGGACAGGGCTTTCGGATCGCCTACACAGCAGTACTTC. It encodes CASSPRDRAFGSPTQQYF.

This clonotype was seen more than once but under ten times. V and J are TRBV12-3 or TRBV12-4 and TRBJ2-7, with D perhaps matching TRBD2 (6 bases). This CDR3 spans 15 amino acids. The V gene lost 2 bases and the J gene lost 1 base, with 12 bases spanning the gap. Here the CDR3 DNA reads TGTGCCAGCAGTTTATGGGGGACTGGGTCCTACGAGCAGTACTTC. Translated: CASSLWGTGSYEQYF.

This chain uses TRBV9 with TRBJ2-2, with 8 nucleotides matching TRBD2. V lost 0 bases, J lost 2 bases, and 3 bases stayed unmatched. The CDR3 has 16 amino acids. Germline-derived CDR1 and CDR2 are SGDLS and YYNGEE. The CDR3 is CASSVGTSGNTGELFF. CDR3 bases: TGTGCCAGCAGCGTAGGAACTAGCGGCAACACCGGGGAGCTGTTTTTT.

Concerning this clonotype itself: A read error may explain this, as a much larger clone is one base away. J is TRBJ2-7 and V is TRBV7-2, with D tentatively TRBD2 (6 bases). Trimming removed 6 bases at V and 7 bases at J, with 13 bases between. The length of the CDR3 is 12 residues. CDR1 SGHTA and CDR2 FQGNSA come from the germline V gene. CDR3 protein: CASRRLDGEQYF. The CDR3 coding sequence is TGTGCCAGCAGGCGACTAGATGGTGAGCAGTACTTC.

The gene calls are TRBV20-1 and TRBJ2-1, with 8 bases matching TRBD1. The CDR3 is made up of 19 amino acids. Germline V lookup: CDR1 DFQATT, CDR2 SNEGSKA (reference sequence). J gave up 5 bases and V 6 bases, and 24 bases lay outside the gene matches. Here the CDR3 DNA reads TGCAGTGCCCAACCCTCTAGGGACAGGCTAAGAACAACGGACAATGAGCAGTTCTTC. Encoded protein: CSAQPSRDRLRTTDNEQFF.

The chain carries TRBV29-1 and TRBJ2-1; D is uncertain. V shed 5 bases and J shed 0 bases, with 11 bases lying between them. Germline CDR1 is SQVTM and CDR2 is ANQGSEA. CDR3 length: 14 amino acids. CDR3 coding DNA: TGCAGCGTTTTAGGGATGAGCTCCTACAATGAGCAGTTCTTC. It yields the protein CSVLGMSSYNEQFF.

The CDR3 sequence is CASSADRTNTEAFF. CDR3 DNA sequence: TGTGCCAGCAGTGCCGACAGAACGAACACTGAAGCTTTCTTT. The chain carries TRBV27 and TRBJ1-1, with D possibly being TRBD1 (5 bases). CDR1 is MNHEY, CDR2 SMNVEV, per germline (reference sequence). V was shortened by 5 bases and J by 1 base, with 11 bases between the two germline ends. This CDR3 is built from 14 residues.

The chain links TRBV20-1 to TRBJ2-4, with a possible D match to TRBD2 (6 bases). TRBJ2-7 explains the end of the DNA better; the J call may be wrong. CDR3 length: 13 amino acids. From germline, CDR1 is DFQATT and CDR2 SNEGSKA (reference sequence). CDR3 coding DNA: TGCAGTGCTCGTCGGGGCAGGGAGGACGAGCAGTACTTC. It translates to CSARRGREDEQYF.

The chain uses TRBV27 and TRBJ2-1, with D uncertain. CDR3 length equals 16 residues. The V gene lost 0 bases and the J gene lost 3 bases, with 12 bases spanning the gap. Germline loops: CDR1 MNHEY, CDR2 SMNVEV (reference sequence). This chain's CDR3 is CASSLSPSFHYNEQFF. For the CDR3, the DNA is TGTGCCAGCAGTTTATCGCCGTCCTTCCACTACAATGAGCAGTTCTTC.

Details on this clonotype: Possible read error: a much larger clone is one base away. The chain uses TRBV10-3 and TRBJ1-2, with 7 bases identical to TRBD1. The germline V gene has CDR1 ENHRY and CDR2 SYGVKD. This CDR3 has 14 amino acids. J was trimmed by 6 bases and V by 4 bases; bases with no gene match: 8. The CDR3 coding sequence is TGTGCCATCAGTGGGAATGGAGGGGGCGATGGCTACACCTTC. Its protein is CAISGNGGGDGYTF.

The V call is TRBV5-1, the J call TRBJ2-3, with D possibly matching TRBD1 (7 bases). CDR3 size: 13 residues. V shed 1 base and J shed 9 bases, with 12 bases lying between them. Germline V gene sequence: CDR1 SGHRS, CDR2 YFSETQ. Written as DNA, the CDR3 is TGCGCCAGCAGCTTGACAGGGGAGGTAACGCAGTATTTT. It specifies CASSLTGEVTQYF.